The clone carrying this TCR beta chain was seen more than once but under ten times. Its antigen remains unidentified. MiXCR was run by TCRdb on the 5' RACE reads, yielding one entry per CDR3 protein. The table includes 200,000 to 250,000 distinct CDR3 sequences, 10% detected once. These data originate in a study of CD8 T cells in ankylosing spondylitis. General study results and limits: Matched synovial fluid from ankylosing spondylitis patients was reported to be enriched for disease-linked clones.

Looked up from germline, CDR1 is SEHNR and CDR2 is FQNEAQ (reference sequence). The CDR3 spans 13 residues. V was trimmed by 3 bases and J by 3 bases, leaving 8 bases between them. This sequence originates from a male donor with ankylosing spondylitis or in good health (not recorded which). Material for sequencing was blood, either unsorted or a sorted T cell fraction (not recorded which). V and J are TRBV7-9 and TRBJ1-2; D uncertain. The CDR3 sequence is CASSFGEDYGYTF. The CDR3 bases are TGTGCCAGCAGCTTTGGGGAGGACTATGGCTACACCTTC.